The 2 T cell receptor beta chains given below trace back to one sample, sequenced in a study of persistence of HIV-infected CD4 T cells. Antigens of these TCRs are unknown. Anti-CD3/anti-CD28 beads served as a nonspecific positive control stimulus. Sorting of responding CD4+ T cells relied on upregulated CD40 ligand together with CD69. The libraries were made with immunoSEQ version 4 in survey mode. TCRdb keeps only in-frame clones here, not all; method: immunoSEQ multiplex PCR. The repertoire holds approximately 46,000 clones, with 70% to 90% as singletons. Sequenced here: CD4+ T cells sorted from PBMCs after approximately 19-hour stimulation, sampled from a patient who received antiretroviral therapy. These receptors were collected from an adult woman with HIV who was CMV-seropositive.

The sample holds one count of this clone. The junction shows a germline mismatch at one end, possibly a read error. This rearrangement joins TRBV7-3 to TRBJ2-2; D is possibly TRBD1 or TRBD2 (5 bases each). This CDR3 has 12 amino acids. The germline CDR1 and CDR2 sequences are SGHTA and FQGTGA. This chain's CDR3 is CASSLETGRVHF. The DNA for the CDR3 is TGTGCCAGCAGCTTAGAAACGGGGCGGGTGCATTTT.

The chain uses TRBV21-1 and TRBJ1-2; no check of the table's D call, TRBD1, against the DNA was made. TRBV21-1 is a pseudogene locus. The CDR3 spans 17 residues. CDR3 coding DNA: TGTGCCAGCACCCCGCCCCCCAGGGGCGCGATCTTCTATGGCTACACCTTC. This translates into CASTPPPRGAIFYGYTF.